This T cell receptor beta chain stems from a study of T cell repertoires in cytomegalovirus infection. This clonotype was seen repeatedly, ten times or more. Trimming removed 5 bases from V and 1 base from J, with 14 bases in between. The CDR3 extends over 15 amino acids. CDR1 is SGHVS and CDR2 is FQNEAQ in the germline V gene. TCRdb redid the calling of the reads with MiXCR, one entry per CDR3 protein. This sample yields 200,000 to 250,000 distinct CDR3 sequences, of which 22% are seen a single time; 15% to 20% belongs to the top ten. This receptor was taken from a human donor in good health (CMV status not recorded). Some clones in this sample may be carry-over from other donors' samples. The chain is built from TRBV7-8 and TRBJ1-2, with TRBD1 as a possible D gene (6 bases). The sequenced sample consisted of CD8+ T cells from PBMCs. The CDR3 nucleotides are TGTGCCAGCAGCACCCGACAGGTCGTTAACTATGGCTACACCTTC. It specifies CASSTRQVVNYGYTF.